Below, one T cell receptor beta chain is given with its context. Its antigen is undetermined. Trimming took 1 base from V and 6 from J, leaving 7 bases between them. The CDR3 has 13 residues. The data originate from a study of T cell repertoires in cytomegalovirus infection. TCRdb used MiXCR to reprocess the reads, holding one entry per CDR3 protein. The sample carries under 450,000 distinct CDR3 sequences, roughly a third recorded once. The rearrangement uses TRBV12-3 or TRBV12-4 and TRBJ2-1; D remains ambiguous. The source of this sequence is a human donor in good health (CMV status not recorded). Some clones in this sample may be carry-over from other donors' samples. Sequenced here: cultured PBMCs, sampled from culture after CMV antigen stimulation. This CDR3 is CASSLEVRNEQFF. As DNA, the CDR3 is TGTGCCAGCAGTTTAGAGGTCCGCAATGAGCAGTTCTTC.